Below are 22 T cell receptor beta chains sequenced from a single sample in a study of human T cells and chemical hapten exposure. TCRdb reprocessed the RACE reads via MiXCR and lists one record per CDR3 protein. This table has about 52,000 distinct CDR3 sequences, 11% appearing once. The time point was: patch test 1, 2 weeks after DPC sensitization. Documented treatment: therapeutic diphenylcyclopropenone sensitization with weekly scalp DPC. Total RNA was isolated from unfractionated whole blood. Sequencing was performed on whole blood, taken in connection with sensitization to the hapten diphenylcyclopropenone (DPC). These receptors were obtained from a woman aged 40 to 50 with alopecia areata. Some clones in this sample may be carry-over from other donors' samples.

The sample holds a few counts of this clonotype. V and J are TRBV5-1 and TRBJ2-1, with D unclear. The germline V and J ends were trimmed by 3 bases and 12 bases, with 10 bases remaining between them. The CDR3 is made up of 11 amino acids. Germline values: CDR1 SGHRS, CDR2 YFSETQ. CDR3 in amino acids: CASSSAVRQFF. In DNA, the CDR3 is TGCGCCAGCAGCTCGGCCGTTCGGCAGTTCTTC.

This clonotype was detected a few times. The CDR3 here is CASSPRTSASYEQYF. CDR3 nucleotide sequence: TGCGCCAGCAGCCCACGGACTAGCGCCTCCTACGAGCAGTACTTC. The genes are TRBV5-1 and TRBJ2-7; 9 bases are shared with TRBD2. Germline V gene sequence: CDR1 SGHRS, CDR2 YFSETQ. The CDR3 covers 15 residues. Unmatched junction bases numbered 5, after V lost 4 bases and J lost 0 bases.

This clonotype has ten or more counts. The genes are TRBV11-3 and TRBJ2-3; 7 nucleotides align to TRBD1. Germline V gives CDR1 SGHNT, CDR2 YENEEA. The trim removed 5 bases at V and 1 base at J, leaving 6 bases unmatched. The CDR3 is made up of 15 amino acids. The CDR3 sequence is CASSARTGRTDTQYF. The CDR3 DNA reads as TGTGCCAGCAGCGCGCGGACAGGACGCACAGATACGCAGTATTTT.

The chain joins TRBV3-1 to TRBJ2-2; either TRBD1 or TRBD2 may supply D (5 bases each). The CDR3 consists of 15 residues. Per the germline V gene, CDR1 is LGHDT and CDR2 is YNNKEL (reference sequence). The V end lost 6 bases, the J end lost 7 bases, and 18 bases lay between the germline ends. The CDR3 sequence is CASRLAGATIGELFF. CDR3 in DNA: TGTGCCAGCAGGCTAGCCGGGGCCACCATCGGGGAGCTGTTTTTT.

The chain recombines TRBV29-1 with TRBJ2-5, with unresolved D. Germline-derived CDR1 and CDR2 are SQVTM and ANQGSEA. The CDR3 is made up of 14 amino acids. V was cut by 1 base and J by 5 bases, with 14 bases left in between. CDR3 coding DNA: TGCAGCGTTGAAGGGTTCGCAGGAGAGGAGACCCAGTACTTC. This encodes CSVEGFAGEETQYF.

This clonotype was picked up many times. The gene calls are TRBV28 and TRBJ2-3; a possible D gene is TRBD2 (6 bases). Germline CDR1 and CDR2: MDHEN and SYDVKM. The CDR3 covers 17 residues. Trimming took off 5 bases at V and 2 bases at J, with 20 bases between the two ends. For the CDR3, the DNA is TGTGCCAGCAGTACCCGGGACTTCCCGATCCTCACAGATACGCAGTATTTT. It specifies CASSTRDFPILTDTQYF.

The CDR3 DNA reads TGCAGTGCTCGGACTAGCGGGACCGACACCGGGGAGCTGTTTTTT. Protein: CSARTSGTDTGELFF. The chain combines TRBV20-1 with TRBJ2-2; TRBD2 agrees at 12 bases. Germline CDR1 is DFQATT and CDR2 is SNEGSKA (reference sequence). This CDR3 has 15 residues. The J segment lost 3 bases and the V segment lost 5 bases, leaving 4 bases of the junction unmatched.

This clonotype was picked up many times. The gene calls are TRBV29-1 and TRBJ2-7; D is perhaps TRBD1 or TRBD2 (5 bases each). CDR3 size: 12 residues. Germline CDR1 SQVTM, CDR2 ANQGSEA. The germline V and J ends were trimmed by 7 bases and 2 bases, with 12 bases remaining between them. This chain's CDR3 is CSAGTHTYEQYF. CDR3 coding DNA: TGCAGCGCCGGGACCCACACCTACGAGCAGTACTTC.

Ten or more counts support this clonotype. The V call is TRBV28, the J call TRBJ1-5, with D possibly TRBD1 on 6 matching bases. V gave up 7 bases and J gave up 6 bases, with 10 bases separating them. Germline CDR1 is MDHEN and CDR2 is SYDVKM. The CDR3 sequence is 12 residues long. CDR3 bases: TGTGCCAGCACCCCAGGGGTTCAGCCCCAGCATTTT. This codes for CASTPGVQPQHF. Full variable domain (outside the CDR3, taken from reference TRBV28 and TRBJ1-5): DVKVTQSSRYLVKRTGEKVFLECVQDMDHENMFWYRQDPGLGLRLIYFSYDVKMKEKGDIPEGYSVSREKKERFSLILESASTNQTSMYLCASTPGVQPQHFGDGTRLSIL.

This clonotype was seen a handful of times. The chain employs TRBV9 and TRBJ1-1, with no clear D. V shed 3 bases and J shed 2 bases, with 14 bases lying between them. This CDR3 is built from 15 residues. Germline V CDR1 and CDR2: SGDLS, YYNGEE. CDR3 region: CASSALSVGNTEAFF. CDR3 sequence (DNA): TGTGCCAGCAGCGCTCTATCAGTGGGAAACACTGAAGCTTTCTTT.

The genes are TRBV29-1 and TRBJ1-1; 7 nucleotides match TRBD1. Per the germline V gene, CDR1 is SQVTM and CDR2 is ANQGSEA. The CDR3 spans 14 residues. With V trimmed by 6 bases and J by 1 base, 8 bases remained unmatched. CDR3 amino acids: CSVQQGQGNTEAFF. In nucleotides, the CDR3 is TGCAGCGTACAACAGGGGCAGGGGAACACTGAAGCTTTCTTT.

This rearrangement joins TRBV5-1 to TRBJ1-1; D not certain. The CDR3 has 13 amino acids. The germline V gene encodes CDR1 SGHRS and CDR2 YFSETQ. V was pared by 6 bases and J by 7 bases, with 16 bases between. CDR3: CASKSASRGEAFF. DNA for the CDR3: TGCGCCAGCAAGTCGGCCTCACGGGGTGAAGCTTTCTTT.

V gene TRBV5-1 combines with J gene TRBJ2-3; D may be TRBD1 (6 bases). In germline, CDR1 is SGHRS, CDR2 YFSETQ. The CDR3 covers 14 residues. With 3 bases removed from V and 1 base from J, the gap between germline ends came to 9 bases. The CDR3: CASSYGQRTDTQYF. The CDR3 DNA sequence: TGCGCCAGCAGCTATGGACAGCGCACAGATACGCAGTATTTT.

This clonotype was picked up many times. CDR3 bases: TGTGCCAGCAGCCCCGGGGACCGGACGAACACTGAAGCTTTCTTT. It is translated as CASSPGDRTNTEAFF. The chain couples TRBV3-1 to TRBJ1-1, with D possibly TRBD1 on 5 matching bases. The CDR3 contains 15 residues. The germline V gene has CDR1 LGHDT and CDR2 YNNKEL (reference sequence). V gave up 4 bases and J gave up 1 base, with 13 bases separating them. The full variable domain, completed using reference TRBV3-1 and TRBJ1-1, is DTAVSQTPKYLVTQMGNDKSIKCEQNLGHDTMYWYKQDSKKFLKIMFSYNNKELIINETVPNRFSPKSPDKAHLNLHINSLELGDSAVYFCASSPGDRTNTEAFFGQGTRLTVV.

With regard to this clonotype: It may be a read error: a sequence one base away is much more abundant. Given the absence of the conserved phenylalanine or tryptophan at the CDR3 end, a read error is likely. V usage is TRBV4-3 and J usage is TRBJ1-1; perhaps TRBD1 as D (6 bases). CDR1 and CDR2 (germline): LGHNA, YSLEER. V was cut by 4 bases and J by 5 bases, with 11 bases left in between. This CDR3 contains 13 residues. CDR3 sequence: CASSPGARTEAFS. In nucleotides, the CDR3 is TGCGCCAGCAGCCCGGGGGCGCGGACTGAAGCTTTCTCT.

This clonotype was seen a few times. V usage is TRBV12-3 or TRBV12-4 and J usage is TRBJ1-1, with D perhaps TRBD1 (6 bases). The V end was cut by 4 bases, the J end by 6 bases, with 12 bases between. The CDR3 has 13 amino acids. The CDR3 DNA reads TGTGCCAGCAGTTCGGGTAAGGGGGCTGAAGCTTTCTTT. It translates to CASSSGKGAEAFF.

Many counts were recorded for this clonotype. This sequence joins TRBV28 and TRBJ2-2; TRBD1 aligns across 8 bases. Germline CDR1 reads MDHEN; CDR2 reads SYDVKM. The CDR3 is 14 residues long. Losses at the gene ends were 5 bases for V and 3 bases for J; bases not matched to a gene: 2. The CDR3 sequence is CASSGQGHTGELFF. In DNA, the CDR3 is TGTGCCAGCAGTGGACAGGGCCACACCGGGGAGCTGTTTTTT.

Here the CDR3 DNA reads TGTGCCATCCCGCCGCAGGGTAACTATGGCTACACCTTC. Translating gives CAIPPQGNYGYTF. The chain recombines TRBV6-5 with TRBJ1-2; perhaps TRBD1 as D (5 bases). The CDR3 covers 13 residues. Germline-derived CDR1 and CDR2 are MNHEY and SVGAGI. V shed 10 bases and J shed 1 base, with 13 bases lying between them.

Points on this clonotype: A much bigger clone sits one base away, suggesting this may be a read error. This chain joins TRBV7-9 and TRBJ1-6, with D tentatively TRBD1 (5 bases). The CDR3 contains 15 residues. Trimming took off 5 bases at V and 6 bases at J, with 14 bases between the two ends. CDR1 and CDR2 from the germline V gene are SEHNR and FQNEAQ (reference sequence). CDR3 amino acids: CASSVTVGGNSPLHF. The DNA of the CDR3 is TGTGCCAGCAGCGTGACAGTGGGCGGTAATTCACCCCTCCACTTT.

This clonotype was counted at least ten times. V and J are TRBV12-3 or TRBV12-4 and TRBJ2-3; D ambiguous. Trimming cost V 8 bases and J 0 bases, with 6 bases left between them. The length of the CDR3 is 12 residues. The CDR3 region is CASHGSTDTQYF. The CDR3, as DNA: TGTGCCAGCCACGGGAGCACAGATACGCAGTATTTT.

This clonotype was found many times. The V call is TRBV6-5, the J call TRBJ1-5, with no clear D. V lost 2 bases to trimming and J lost 7 bases, with 9 bases between them. Germline CDR1 and CDR2: MNHEY and SVGAGI. The CDR3 loop spans 13 amino acids. In DNA form, the CDR3 reads TGTGCCAGCAGTTACGGTGGAAACCAGCCCCAGCATTTT. As protein: CASSYGGNQPQHF.

The rearrangement uses TRBV5-1 and TRBJ1-4, with TRBD1 matching over 8 bases. Germline CDR1 and CDR2: SGHRS and YFSETQ. The CDR3 is 16 residues long. With V trimmed by 0 bases and J by 4 bases, 5 bases remained unmatched. The CDR3 loop is CASSLAGDRGNEKLFF. The CDR3 DNA reads TGCGCCAGCAGCTTGGCCGGCGACAGGGGTAATGAAAAACTGTTTTTT.